One and the same sample provided the 16 T cell receptor beta chains below, sequenced in a study of early T cells in non-severe SARS-CoV-2 infection. TCRdb independently ran MiXCR on the 5' RACE reads; one entry per CDR3 protein. The table has tens of thousands of distinct CDR3 sequences, 3.5% to 4.5% seen once; the top ten hold about 4.2%. The sample was whole blood. All receptors come from an adult who was a healthcare worker with PCR-confirmed SARS-CoV-2 infection or an uninfected control (not recorded which).

In its sample, this clonotype was seen many times. The chain joins TRBV5-1 to TRBJ2-1; D tentatively reads TRBD1 or TRBD2 (5 bases each). Trimming took off 1 base at V and 6 bases at J, with 11 bases between the two ends. The CDR3 runs to 14 residues. CDR1 is SGHRS and CDR2 is YFSETQ in the germline V gene. CDR3 nucleotides: TGCGCCAGCAGCTTGTTTGGGGGATCCAATGAGCAGTTCTTC. Its translation: CASSLFGGSNEQFF.

This clonotype was seen many times. The chain recombines TRBV30 with TRBJ1-2; the D gene is possibly TRBD1 (5 bases). CDR3 length equals 13 residues. V lost 1 base and J 4 bases, leaving 10 bases between the germline ends. Per germline, CDR1 GTSNPN and CDR2 SVGIG (reference sequence). This CDR3 is CAWSEQAAYGYTF. As DNA, the CDR3 is TGTGCCTGGAGTGAACAGGCGGCCTATGGCTACACCTTC.

Ten or more counts support this clonotype. J is TRBJ2-5 and V is TRBV11-2; D is uncertain. This CDR3 spans 13 amino acids. The V end was cut by 1 base, the J end by 1 base, with 4 bases between. The germline gives CDR1 SGHAT, CDR2 FQNNGV. The CDR3 DNA follows: TGTGCCAGCAGCTTAGGTATCCAAGAGACCCAGTACTTC. Its protein is CASSLGIQETQYF.

This clonotype appeared many times. The CDR3 is CASTSQNTQYF. In DNA form, the CDR3 reads TGCGCCAGCACAAGTCAAAATACGCAGTATTTT. V gene TRBV10-2 combines with J gene TRBJ2-3; D is undetermined. CDR3 length equals 11 residues. Trimming shortened V by 7 bases and J by 7 bases, and 9 bases separated the two germline ends. Per germline, CDR1 WSHSY and CDR2 SAAADI.

This clonotype was counted ten times or more. The V and J genes are TRBV5-6 and TRBJ2-5; D is uncertain. V lost 2 bases, J lost 1 base, and 9 bases lay in between. The CDR3 covers 14 residues. The germline V gene has CDR1 SGHDT and CDR2 YYEEEE. The CDR3 protein is CASSFMSSQETQYF. As DNA, the CDR3 is TGTGCCAGCAGCTTCATGTCGAGCCAAGAGACCCAGTACTTC.

By its share, this clonotype is medium-sized. The chain links TRBV29-1 to TRBJ2-3, with 14 bases matching TRBD2. CDR1 is SQVTM and CDR2 is ANQGSEA in the germline V gene. The CDR3 length is 14 residues. The V gene end was trimmed by 7 bases and the J gene end by 4 bases; junction bases not matched to a gene: 4. DNA of the CDR3: TGCAGCGCGACTAGCGGGAGGGCCTCAGATACGCAGTATTTT. Protein product: CSATSGRASDTQYF.

CDR3 nucleotide sequence: TGTGCCAGCAGTGATCGGGACTATGGCTACACCTTC. Encoded protein: CASSDRDYGYTF. The chain carries TRBV2 and TRBJ1-2; D unclear. The germline V gene encodes CDR1 SNHLY and CDR2 FYNNEI. V lost 3 bases and J lost 3, with 5 bases in between. The CDR3 runs to 12 residues. The full variable domain, in which reference TRBV2 and TRBJ1-2 provide the parts outside the CDR3, is EPEVTQTPSHQVTQMGQEVILRCVPISNHLYFYWYRQILGQKVEFLVSFYNNEISEKSEIFDDQFSVERPDGSNFTLKIRSTKLEDSAMYFCASSDRDYGYTFGSGTRLTVV.

This clonotype occurred many times. The chain uses TRBV6-2 or TRBV6-3 and TRBJ2-7, with 7 bases fitting TRBD2. V lost 6 bases and J lost 2; bases outside the gene matches: 10. The CDR3 has 15 amino acids. Per germline, CDR1 MNHEY and CDR2 SVGEGT. CDR3 sequence: CASRGLVRGAYEQYF. Written as DNA, the CDR3 is TGTGCCAGCAGAGGACTAGTACGAGGAGCCTACGAGCAGTACTTC.

This clonotype was counted many times. The chain links TRBV28 to TRBJ2-7; a weak D match, TRBD2 (6 bases). There are 14 residues in the CDR3. Trimming left V 7 bases short and J 6 bases short, with 19 bases between. Germline CDR1 is MDHEN and CDR2 is SYDVKM. The DNA of the CDR3 is TGTGCCAGCATCCAACTAGGAGGGGCGGGCGAGCAGTACTTC. Protein: CASIQLGGAGEQYF.

This clonotype has a count of ten or more. V gene TRBV19 combines with J gene TRBJ1-1, with 7 bases identical to TRBD1. V was pared by 6 bases and J by 6 bases, with 7 bases of the junction left unmatched. The CDR3 length is 13 residues. Germline CDR1 LNHDA, CDR2 SQIVND (reference sequence). CDR3 coding DNA: TGTGCCAGTAGAACAGGGGAGGTTCCTGAAGCTTTCTTT. This gives the protein CASRTGEVPEAFF.

Of note for this clonotype: One end of the junction varies from germline; a read error may be responsible. The chain links TRBV10-1 to TRBJ1-1; D remains unclear. The CDR3 is 13 amino acids. From germline, CDR1 is WNHNN and CDR2 SYGVQD (reference sequence). The CDR3 region is CASSKSRNTEAFF. CDR3 sequence (DNA): TGCGCCAGCAGTAAGTCGAGGAACACTGAAGCTTTCTTT.

This chain uses TRBV4-1 with TRBJ2-3; D is undetermined. There are 14 residues in the CDR3. V was cut by 6 bases and J by 5 bases, with 15 bases left in between. CDR1 and CDR2 from the germline V gene are MGHRA and YSYEKL. The CDR3 protein is CASSHTSPRDTQYF. For the CDR3, the DNA is TGCGCCAGCAGTCATACATCCCCCCGAGATACGCAGTATTTT.

This clonotype was seen at least ten times. The chain employs TRBV19 and TRBJ1-2; D call uncertain. Germline V gene data show CDR1 as LNHDA and CDR2 as SQIVND (reference sequence). This CDR3 has 11 amino acids. In DNA form, the CDR3 reads TGTGCTCAACTCGGTCACTATGGCTACACCTTC. Amino acid sequence: CAQLGHYGYTF.

This clonotype occurred many times. V and J are TRBV7-9 and TRBJ2-1; 11 nucleotides line up with TRBD2. The CDR3 extends over 13 amino acids. Losses at the gene ends were 3 bases for V and 8 bases for J; bases not matched to a gene: 0. In germline, CDR1 is SEHNR, CDR2 FQNEAQ (reference sequence). CDR3 DNA sequence: TGTGCCAGCAGCTTTAGCGGGAGGGATGAGCAGTTCTTC. Translating it yields CASSFSGRDEQFF.

This clonotype was detected a few times. The chain combines TRBV4-1 with TRBJ2-1; 13 bases map to TRBD2. This CDR3 has 15 amino acids. Looked up from germline, CDR1 is MGHRA and CDR2 is YSYEKL. The V and J ends lost 3 bases and 8 bases, in that order; junction bases with no gene match: 4. The chain's CDR3 is CASSHGLAGVYEQFF. The CDR3, as DNA: TGCGCCAGCAGCCACGGACTAGCGGGAGTGTATGAGCAGTTCTTC.

The genes are TRBV29-1 and TRBJ2-2; tentative D call: TRBD2 (6 bases). V was pared by 4 bases and J by 5 bases, with 11 bases between. The CDR3 loop spans 13 amino acids. CDR1 and CDR2 (germline): SQVTM, ANQGSEA. The CDR3 loop reads CSVVGGVTGELFF. The CDR3 DNA reads TGCAGCGTTGTTGGCGGGGTGACCGGGGAGCTGTTTTTT.